This T cell receptor (beta chain) originates from a study of T cell responses to AZD1222 COVID-19 vaccine. The CDR3 is 15 amino acids. V dropped 4 bases and J dropped 6; count of bases not matched to a gene: 2. From germline, CDR1 is SGHAT and CDR2 FQNNGV. Study-wide points: The study found vaccine-associated CD4 TCRs spanning spike, dominant at 160-218 and 743-854. Epitopes outside B.1.351 and B.1.1.7 mutated regions reportedly drew nearly half of spike TCRs. Clonal diversity was possibly underestimated, and white British individuals and females predominated among donors.

Repertoires were generated with immunoSEQ multiplex PCR, while TCRdb's copy carries only in-frame clones and drops some. The sample has roughly 180,000 clones, 91% seen once; the top ten hold about 3.5%. With respect to this clone: What it binds is not known.

The V and J genes are TRBV11-2 and TRBJ2-2; TRBD2 matches at 13 bases. Specimen: peripheral blood, collected 28 days after the second AZD1222 dose. The clonotype originates from an adult who received the AZD1222 COVID-19 vaccine. The CDR3 sequence is CASSSTSGRAGELFF. DNA for the CDR3: TGTGCCAGCAGCTCCACTAGCGGGAGGGCCGGGGAGCTGTTTTTT.